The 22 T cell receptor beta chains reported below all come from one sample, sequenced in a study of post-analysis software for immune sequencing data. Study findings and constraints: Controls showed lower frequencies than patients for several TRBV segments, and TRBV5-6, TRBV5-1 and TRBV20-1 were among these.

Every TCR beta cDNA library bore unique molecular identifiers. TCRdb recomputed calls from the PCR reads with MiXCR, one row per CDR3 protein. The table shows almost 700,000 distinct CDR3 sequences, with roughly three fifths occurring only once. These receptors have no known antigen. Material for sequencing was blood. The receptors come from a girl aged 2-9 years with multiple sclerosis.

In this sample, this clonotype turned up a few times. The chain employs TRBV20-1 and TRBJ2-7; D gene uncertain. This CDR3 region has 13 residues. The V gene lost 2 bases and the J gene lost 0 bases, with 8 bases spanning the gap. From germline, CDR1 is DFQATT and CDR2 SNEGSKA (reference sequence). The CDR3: CSARKASSYEQYF. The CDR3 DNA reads TGCAGTGCTAGAAAGGCCAGCTCCTACGAGCAGTACTTC.

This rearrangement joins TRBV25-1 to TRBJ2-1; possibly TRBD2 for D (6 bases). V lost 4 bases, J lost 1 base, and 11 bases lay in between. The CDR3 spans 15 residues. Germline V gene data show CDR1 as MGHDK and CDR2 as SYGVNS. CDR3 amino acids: CASSALRGSYNEQFF. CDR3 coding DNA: TGTGCCAGCAGTGCCCTCCGGGGGTCCTACAATGAGCAGTTCTTC. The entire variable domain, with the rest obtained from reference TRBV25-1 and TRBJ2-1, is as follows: EADIYQTPRYLVIGTGKKITLECSQTMGHDKMYWYQQDPGMELHLIHYSYGVNSTEKGDLSSESTVSRIRTEHFPLTLESARPSHTSQYLCASSALRGSYNEQFFGPGTRLTVL.

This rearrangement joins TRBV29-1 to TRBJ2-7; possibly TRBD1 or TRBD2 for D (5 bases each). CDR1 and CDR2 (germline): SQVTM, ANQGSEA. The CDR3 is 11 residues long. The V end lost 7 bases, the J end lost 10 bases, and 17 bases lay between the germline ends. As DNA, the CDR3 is TGCAGCGCCGGGACGGAAGAGGCCCAGTACTTC. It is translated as CSAGTEEAQYF.

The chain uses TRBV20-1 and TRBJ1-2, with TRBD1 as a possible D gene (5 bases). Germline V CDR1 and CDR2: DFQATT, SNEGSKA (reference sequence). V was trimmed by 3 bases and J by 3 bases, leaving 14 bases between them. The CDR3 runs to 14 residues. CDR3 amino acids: CSASKQADDYGYTF. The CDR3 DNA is TGCAGTGCTAGTAAACAGGCTGATGACTATGGCTACACCTTC.

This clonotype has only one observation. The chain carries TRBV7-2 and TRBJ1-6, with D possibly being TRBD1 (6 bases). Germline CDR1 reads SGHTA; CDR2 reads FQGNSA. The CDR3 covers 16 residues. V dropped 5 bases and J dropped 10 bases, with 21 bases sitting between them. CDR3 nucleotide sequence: TGTGCCAGCAGCGGGGGGGTGAACACAGGGCTGTCACCCCTCCACTTT. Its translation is CASSGGVNTGLSPLHF.

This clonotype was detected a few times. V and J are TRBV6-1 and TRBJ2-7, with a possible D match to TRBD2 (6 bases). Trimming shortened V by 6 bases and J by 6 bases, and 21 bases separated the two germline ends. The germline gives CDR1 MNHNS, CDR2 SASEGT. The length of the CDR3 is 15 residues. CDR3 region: CASRPRWGTGGEQYF. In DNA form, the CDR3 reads TGTGCCAGCAGACCACGGTGGGGGACTGGAGGCGAGCAGTACTTC.

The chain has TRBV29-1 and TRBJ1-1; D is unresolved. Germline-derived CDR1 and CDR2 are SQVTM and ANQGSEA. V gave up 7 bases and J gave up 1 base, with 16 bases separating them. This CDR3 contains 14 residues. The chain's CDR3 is CSADSHLENTEAFF. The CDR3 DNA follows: TGCAGCGCCGACTCCCACCTCGAGAACACTGAAGCTTTCTTT.

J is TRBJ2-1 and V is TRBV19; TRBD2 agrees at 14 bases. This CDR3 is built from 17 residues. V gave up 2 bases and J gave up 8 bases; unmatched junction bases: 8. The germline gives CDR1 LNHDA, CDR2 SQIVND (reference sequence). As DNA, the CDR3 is TGTGCCAGTAGTATATTCCGACTAGCGGGGGGGCCAGATGAGCAGTTCTTC. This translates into CASSIFRLAGGPDEQFF.

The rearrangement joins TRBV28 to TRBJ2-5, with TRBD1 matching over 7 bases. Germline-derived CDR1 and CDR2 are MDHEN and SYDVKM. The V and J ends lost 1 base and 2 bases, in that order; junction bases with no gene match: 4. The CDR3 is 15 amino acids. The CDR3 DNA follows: TGTGCCAGCAGTTTATACAGGGGAGCTCAAGAGACCCAGTACTTC. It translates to CASSLYRGAQETQYF.

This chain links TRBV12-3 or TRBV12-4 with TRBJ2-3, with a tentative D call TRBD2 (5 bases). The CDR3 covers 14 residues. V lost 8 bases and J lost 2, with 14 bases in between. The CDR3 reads CASLRAGPTDTQYF. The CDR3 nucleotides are TGTGCCAGCTTGAGGGCCGGACCCACAGATACGCAGTATTTT.

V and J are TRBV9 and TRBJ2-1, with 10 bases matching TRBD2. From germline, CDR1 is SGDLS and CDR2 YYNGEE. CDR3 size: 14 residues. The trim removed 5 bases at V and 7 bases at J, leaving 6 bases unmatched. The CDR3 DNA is TGTGCCAGCAGTCCTAGCGGGAGAAGTAATGAGCAGTTCTTC. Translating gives CASSPSGRSNEQFF.

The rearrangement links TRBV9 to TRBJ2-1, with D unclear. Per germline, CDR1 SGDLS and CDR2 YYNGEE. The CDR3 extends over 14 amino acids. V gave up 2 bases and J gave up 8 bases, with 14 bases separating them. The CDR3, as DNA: TGTGCCAGCAGCGTCCGTTTAGAACCCCATGAGCAGTTCTTC. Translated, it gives CASSVRLEPHEQFF.

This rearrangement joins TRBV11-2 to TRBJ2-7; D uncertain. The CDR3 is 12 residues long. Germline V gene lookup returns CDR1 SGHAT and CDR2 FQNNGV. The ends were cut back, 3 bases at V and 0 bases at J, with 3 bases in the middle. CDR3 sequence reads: CASSFHSYEQYF. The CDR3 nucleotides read TGTGCCAGCAGCTTCCACTCCTACGAGCAGTACTTC.

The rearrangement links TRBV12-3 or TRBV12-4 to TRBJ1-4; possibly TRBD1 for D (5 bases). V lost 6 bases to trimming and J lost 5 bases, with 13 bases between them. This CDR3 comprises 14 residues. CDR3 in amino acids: CASSAGTANEKLFF. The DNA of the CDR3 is TGTGCCAGCAGCGCCGGGACGGCAAATGAAAAACTGTTTTTT.

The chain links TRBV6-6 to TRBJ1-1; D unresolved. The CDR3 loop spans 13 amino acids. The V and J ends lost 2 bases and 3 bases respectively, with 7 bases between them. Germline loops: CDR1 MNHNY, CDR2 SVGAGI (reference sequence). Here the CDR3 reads CASSYGQDTEAFF. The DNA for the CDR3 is TGTGCCAGCAGTTACGGCCAGGACACTGAAGCTTTCTTT.

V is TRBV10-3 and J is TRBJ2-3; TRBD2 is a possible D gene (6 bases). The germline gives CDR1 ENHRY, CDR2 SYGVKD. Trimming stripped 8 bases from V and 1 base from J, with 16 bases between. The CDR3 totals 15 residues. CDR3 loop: CAISGGTVGTDTQYF. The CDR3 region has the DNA TGTGCCATCTCAGGCGGGACGGTCGGCACAGATACGCAGTATTTT.

CDR3 sequence: CASSEADYTDTQYF. The CDR3 DNA is TGTGCCAGCAGTGAAGCTGATTACACAGATACGCAGTATTTT. The chain has TRBV25-1 and TRBJ2-3, with D hard to call. The germline V gene encodes CDR1 MGHDK and CDR2 SYGVNS. V gave up 2 bases and J gave up 2 bases, with 8 bases separating them. The CDR3 consists of 14 residues. Variable domain in full (rest from reference TRBV25-1 and TRBJ2-3): EADIYQTPRYLVIGTGKKITLECSQTMGHDKMYWYQQDPGMELHLIHYSYGVNSTEKGDLSSESTVSRIRTEHFPLTLESARPSHTSQYLCASSEADYTDTQYFGPGTRLTVL.

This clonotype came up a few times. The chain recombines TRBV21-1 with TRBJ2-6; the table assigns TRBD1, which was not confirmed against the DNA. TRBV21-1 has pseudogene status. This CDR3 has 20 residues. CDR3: CASSKSLTGGPSSGANVLTF. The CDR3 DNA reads TGTGCCAGCAGCAAAAGTTTGACAGGGGGCCCTTCTTCTGGGGCCAACGTCCTGACTTTC.

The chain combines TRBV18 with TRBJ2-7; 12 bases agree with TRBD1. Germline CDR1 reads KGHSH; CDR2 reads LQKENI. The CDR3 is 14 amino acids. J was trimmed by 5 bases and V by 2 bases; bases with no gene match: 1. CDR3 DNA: TGTGCCAGCTCACCAGGGACAGGGGGCCACGAGCAGTACTTC. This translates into CASSPGTGGHEQYF.

In nucleotides, the CDR3 is TGTGCCAGCAGCCGGACAGGCGACTACGAGCAGTACTTC. This translates into CASSRTGDYEQYF. The chain recombines TRBV6-2 or TRBV6-3 with TRBJ2-7; 7 bases agree with TRBD1. CDR3 length: 13 amino acids. V lost 6 bases and J lost 3; bases outside the gene matches: 5. In germline, CDR1 is MNHEY, CDR2 SVGEGT.

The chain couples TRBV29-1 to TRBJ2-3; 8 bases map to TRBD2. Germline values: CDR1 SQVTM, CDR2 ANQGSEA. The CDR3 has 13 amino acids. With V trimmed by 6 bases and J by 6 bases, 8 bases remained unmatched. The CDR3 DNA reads TGCAGCGTCCAACTAGCGGTCGGGGATACGCAGTATTTT. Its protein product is CSVQLAVGDTQYF.

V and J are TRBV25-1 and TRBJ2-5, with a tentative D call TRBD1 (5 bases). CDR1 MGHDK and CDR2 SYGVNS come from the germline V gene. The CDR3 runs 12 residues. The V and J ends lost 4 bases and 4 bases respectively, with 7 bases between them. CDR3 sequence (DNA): TGTGCCAGCAGTGTTAGGGGAGAGACCCAGTACTTC. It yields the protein CASSVRGETQYF. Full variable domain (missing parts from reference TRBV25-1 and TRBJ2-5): EADIYQTPRYLVIGTGKKITLECSQTMGHDKMYWYQQDPGMELHLIHYSYGVNSTEKGDLSSESTVSRIRTEHFPLTLESARPSHTSQYLCASSVRGETQYFGPGTRLLVL.